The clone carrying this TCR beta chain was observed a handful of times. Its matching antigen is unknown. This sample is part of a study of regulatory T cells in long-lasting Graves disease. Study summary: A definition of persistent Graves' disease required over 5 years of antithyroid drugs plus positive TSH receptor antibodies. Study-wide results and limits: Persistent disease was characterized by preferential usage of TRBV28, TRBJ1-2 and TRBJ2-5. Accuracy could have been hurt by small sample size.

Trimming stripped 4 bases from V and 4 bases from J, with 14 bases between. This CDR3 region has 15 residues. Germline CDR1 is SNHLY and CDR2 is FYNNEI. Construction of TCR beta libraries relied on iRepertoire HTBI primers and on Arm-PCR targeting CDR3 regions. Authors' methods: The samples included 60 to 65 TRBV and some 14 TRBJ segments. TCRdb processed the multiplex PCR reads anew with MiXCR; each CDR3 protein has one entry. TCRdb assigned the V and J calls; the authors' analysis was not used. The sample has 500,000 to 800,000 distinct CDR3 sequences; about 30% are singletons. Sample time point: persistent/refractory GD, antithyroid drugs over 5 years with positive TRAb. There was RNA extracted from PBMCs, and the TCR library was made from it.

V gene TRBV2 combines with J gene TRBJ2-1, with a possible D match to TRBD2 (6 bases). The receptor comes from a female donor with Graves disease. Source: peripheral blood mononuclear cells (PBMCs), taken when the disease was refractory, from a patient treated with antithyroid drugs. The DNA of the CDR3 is TGTGCCAGCAGTGGACTAGTGCATCCGTACAATGAGCAGTTCTTC. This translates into CASSGLVHPYNEQFF.